This T cell receptor (beta chain) was found in a study of T-cell reconstitution after alpha-beta-depleted transplantation in children (dated by TCRdb to about 2016). At the level of the whole study: Using TCR repertoire profiling, the study followed T-cell immune reconstitution in a quantitative way in children after TCRalphabeta/CD19-depleted allogeneic hematopoietic cell transplantation. Results and caveats for the whole study, not just this receptor: Apparently early alphabetaT-cell count recovery about two months after transplant reportedly relied on only several hundred rapidly expanded clones derived from non-depleted graft cells. Over the following months the frequencies of hyperexpanded clones went down, and after one year T-cell counts and TCRbeta diversity were mostly credited to newly produced T cells. The high TCRbeta diversity at day 60 in some patients was ascribed to recipient T cells and intrathymic progenitors that had survived conditioning.

This clonotype was observed many times. The antigen it recognizes is unknown. No base qualities exist here, and no much larger clone lies one base off it. The library was obtained by PCR. The sequencing machine was an Illumina HiSeq 2500. TCR libraries were prepared with molecular barcoding, using unique molecular identifiers to normalize TCRbeta repertoire quantification. TCRdb itself trimmed the public reads at Q25 with fastp, ran MiXCR and retained productive beta chains. Duplicate CDR3 protein sequences are folded into a single record with the most common DNA and genes. The sample data list almost 250,000 distinct CDR3 sequences, and roughly 25% of these were observed just once. In total, the top ten clones hold roughly 2.6% of the sample. The CDR3 runs 16 residues from the cysteine to the phenylalanine. Only the CDR3 region is kept as DNA, spanning 48 bases read in frame from base 1. The junction shows trimming of 3 bases on V and 1 base on J, plus 18 bases between the germline ends. CDR1 and CDR2 were assigned from the germline V gene (reference sequence) as DFQATT and SNEGSKA.

The treatment or condition tag for this specimen amounts to: allogeneic hematopoietic cell transplantation with graft depleted of TCRalphabeta T cells and CD19 B cells. Transplant recipients were children who received TCRalphabeta/CD19-depleted allogeneic hematopoietic cell grafts. The sequenced sample was PBMCs, obtained before TCRalphabeta/CD19-depleted stem cell transplant. The sequence came from a girl between 2 and 10 years old with Fanconi anemia, due to receive a stem cell transplant. The chain is made from TRBV20-1 and TRBJ1-1; the best D guess is TRBD1, with 6 bases matching. The CDR3 is CSARGYPRQANTEAFF. The nucleotides are TGCAGTGCTAGGGGGTACCCTCGACAGGCGAACACTGAAGCTTTCTTT.